This T cell receptor (beta chain) was observed in a study of ipilimumab plus nivolumab after autologous stem cell transplantation. Study-wide background: The DLBCL group included primary refractory and relapsed cases.

Germline V gene lookup returns CDR1 SGHRS and CDR2 YFSETQ. V dropped 2 bases and J dropped 6; count of bases not matched to a gene: 6. CDR3 length equals 15 residues. TCRdb's copy holds only in-frame clones and misses some; the assay was immunoSEQ multiplex PCR. This sample has around 84,000 clones; about 83% occur once, and the top ten carry about 2.2%. Checkpoint therapy with ipilimumab 1 mg/kg began 14 to 28 days after transplant. V is TRBV5-1 and J is TRBJ2-1; 9 bases agree with TRBD2. The TCR sequence derives from a male donor with diffuse large B-cell lymphoma. Sequencing used PBMCs, obtained in a trial of ipilimumab plus nivolumab as post-transplant consolidation. CDR3 DNA: TGCGCCAGCAGCTTAGATGTTAGCGGGGGCAATGAGCAGTTCTTC. This encodes CASSLDVSGGNEQFF.